This TCR beta chain was obtained from a study of vaccination effects on CD4 cells after COVID-19. In the study overall: Post-vaccine specimens arrived a median 72 days past the second dose.

This table comes from immunoSEQ multiplex PCR, and its TCRdb copy is limited to in-frame clones, with some not included. Here the sample spans 25,000 to 35,000 clones, roughly 76% being singletons. Ahead of sequencing, the ViraFEST assay grew antigen-specific CD4+ T cells using viral peptide pools. Researchers isolated CD4+ T cells once approximately eleven days of culture had elapsed. Vaccine administered to participants consisted of two doses of either BNT162b2 or mRNA-1273. Neither prior SARS-CoV-2 infection nor positive nucleocapsid antibodies were present in the vaccine recipients. PBMC were cultured at about 2 million per well with about 10 IU/ml IL-2 and roughly 10 ug/ml peptides. A half-medium replacement with IL-2 medium was carried out on days 3 and 7. This clone was picked up a small number of times. Antigen: not known. The V segment lost 7 bases and the J segment 3 bases; nucleotides outside the gene matches: 6. This CDR3 has 15 residues. Germline loops: CDR1 MNHNY, CDR2 SVGAGI (reference sequence).

The source of this sequence is a human donor who received a COVID-19 vaccine. Some clones in this sample may be carry-over from other donors' samples. The chain uses TRBV6-6 and TRBJ1-6, with TRBD1 identical over 7 bases. The input for sequencing was CD4+ T cells from PBMCs cultured with SARS-CoV-2 spike peptides, taken after COVID-19 vaccination. CDR3 sequence: CASTTGAHYNSPLHF. CDR3 coding DNA: TGTGCCAGCACTACAGGGGCTCACTATAATTCACCCCTCCACTTT.